This T cell receptor beta chain originates from a study of cytotoxic CD8 clonotypes in ibrutinib-treated CLL. Study-wide context: Partial response occurred in approximately 24 patients and complete response in 2; at median about 6 years, roughly 14 remained remitted and approximately 12 progressed.

This clone was detected only a few times. The antigen is undetermined. Deep sequencing aimed at 1 in 200,000 to 1 in 1 million T cells' resolution. Profiling relied on immunoSEQ multiplex PCR, and the TCRdb table lists in-frame clones only, not all of them. The profile shows some 13,000 clones, 52% of them singletons. Notes on the study in general: Few clonotypes were public, and these shrank or held steady under treatment. An increase in clonality occurred at ibrutinib response, followed by a return toward baseline at progression.

Germline CDR1 is MNHNY and CDR2 is SVGAGI (reference sequence). The V and J ends lost 10 bases and 5 bases respectively, with 18 bases between them. CDR3 length: 13 residues. The source material was PBMCs, sampled at a roughly 22-month disease-progression time point, from a patient treated with ibrutinib. This sequence joins TRBV6-6 and TRBJ2-7; D may be TRBD1 (6 bases). The TCR sequence derives from a human donor with chronic lymphocytic leukemia. This CDR3 is CATTLQGINEQYF. The CDR3 DNA reads as TGTGCCACGACATTACAGGGAATTAACGAGCAGTACTTC.